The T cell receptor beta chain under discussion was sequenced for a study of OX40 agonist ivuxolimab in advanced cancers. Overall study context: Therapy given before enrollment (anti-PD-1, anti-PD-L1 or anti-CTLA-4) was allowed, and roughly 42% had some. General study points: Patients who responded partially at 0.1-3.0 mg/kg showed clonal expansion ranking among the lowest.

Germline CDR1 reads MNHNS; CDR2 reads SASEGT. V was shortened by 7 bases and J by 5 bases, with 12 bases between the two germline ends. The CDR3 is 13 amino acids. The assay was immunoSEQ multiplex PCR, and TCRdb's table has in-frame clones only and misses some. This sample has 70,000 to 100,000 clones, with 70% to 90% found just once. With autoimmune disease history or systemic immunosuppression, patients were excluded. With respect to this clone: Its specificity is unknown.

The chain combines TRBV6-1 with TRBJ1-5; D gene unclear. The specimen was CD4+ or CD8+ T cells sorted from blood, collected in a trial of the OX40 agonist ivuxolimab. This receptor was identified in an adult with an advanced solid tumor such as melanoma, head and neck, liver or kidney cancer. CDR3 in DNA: TGTGCCAGCACTGCCAATTCCCATCAGCCCCAGCATTTT. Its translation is CASTANSHQPQHF.